Each of the 22 T cell receptor beta chains below was sequenced from the same sample in a study of blood T cell repertoires in COVID-19. Assay used: immunoSEQ multiplex PCR; TCRdb lists only in-frame clones, some missing. Among around 290,000 clones listed, 88% were seen once. The sample was PBMCs or T cells enriched from blood (not recorded which). Source of these receptors: a woman younger than 45 who had recovered from COVID-19.

This clone occurred once. V and J are TRBV6-5 and TRBJ2-3; tentative D call: TRBD1 (5 bases). Germline CDR1 and CDR2: MNHEY and SVGAGI. The CDR3 has 16 amino acids. Trimming removed 2 bases from V and 4 bases from J, with 16 bases in between. The CDR3 loop is CASSYVAPLGADTQYF. As DNA, the CDR3 is TGTGCCAGCAGTTACGTCGCCCCCTTAGGGGCAGATACGCAGTATTTT.

The chain uses TRBV2 and TRBJ2-1; D uncertain. Germline CDR1 and CDR2: SNHLY and FYNNEI. V was shortened by 7 bases and J by 6 bases, with 19 bases between the two germline ends. The CDR3 consists of 15 residues. CDR3 coding DNA: TGTGCCAGCACACGGGTCTCTCCTTCGTGCAATGAGCAGTTCTTC. Its protein is CASTRVSPSCNEQFF.

Details on this clone: The junction departs from germline at one end; a sequencing error may be responsible. The chain couples TRBV11-2 to TRBJ2-7, with 10 bases aligning to TRBD2. The CDR3 is made up of 15 amino acids. Germline CDR1 is SGHAT and CDR2 is FQNNGV. CDR3 sequence reads: CASSPSGSLPYGQYF. Here the CDR3 DNA reads TGTGCCAGCAGCCCTAGCGGGAGTTTACCCTACGGGCAGTACTTC.

The chain joins TRBV19 to TRBJ1-1; unclear D gene. The V end lost 7 bases, the J end lost 1 base, and 16 bases lay between the germline ends. Germline V gene data show CDR1 as LNHDA and CDR2 as SQIVND (reference sequence). This CDR3 is 15 amino acids long. In DNA form, the CDR3 reads TGTGCCAGTATGTGGTTTGCGTCTGCGAACACTGAAGCTTTCTTT. Amino acids: CASMWFASANTEAFF. The full variable domain, its missing parts supplied by reference TRBV19 and TRBJ1-1, is DGGITQSPKYLFRKEGQNVTLSCEQNLNHDAMYWYRQDPGQGLRLIYYSQIVNDFQKGDIAEGYSVSREKKESFPLTVTSAQKNPTAFYLCASMWFASANTEAFFGQGTRLTVV.

V and J are TRBV4-1 and TRBJ2-3, with a tentative D call TRBD1 (7 bases). The CDR3 runs 16 residues. CDR1 and CDR2 from the germline V gene are MGHRA and YSYEKL. V was clipped by 0 bases and J by 12 bases, with 22 bases between them. The CDR3 here is CASSQDRLDREDSQYF. The CDR3 DNA follows: TGCGCCAGCAGCCAAGACCGCCTCGACAGGGAGGATTCACAGTATTTT.

The rearrangement links TRBV5-4 to TRBJ1-1; the match to TRBD1 covers 7 bases. The CDR3 has 14 residues. The germline V gene encodes CDR1 SGHNT and CDR2 YYREEE (reference sequence). V was clipped by 3 bases and J by 4 bases; unmatched bases: 6. The CDR3 reads CASSSTTGVTEAFF. The CDR3 nucleotides are TGTGCCAGCAGCTCGACTACAGGGGTCACTGAAGCTTTCTTT.

The gene calls are TRBV6-6 and TRBJ1-1; weak D call: TRBD1 (6 bases). With 2 bases removed from V and 5 bases from J, the gap between germline ends came to 9 bases. The CDR3 contains 13 residues. The germline gives CDR1 MNHNY, CDR2 SVGAGI (reference sequence). The CDR3 coding sequence is TGTGCCAGCAGTTACACAGGGTTGACTGAAGCTTTCTTT. Protein product: CASSYTGLTEAFF.

This clone was seen a few times. The chain has TRBV4-3 and TRBJ1-2, with a possible D match to TRBD1 (5 bases). The CDR3 runs to 14 residues. V lost 1 base, J lost 7 bases, and 13 bases lay in between. Germline assignment: CDR1 LGHNA and CDR2 YSLEER. The CDR3 loop is CASSQATGVSGYTF. The CDR3 DNA follows: TGCGCCAGCAGCCAAGCGACGGGGGTGAGTGGCTACACCTTC.

The chain has TRBV7-9 and TRBJ1-6, with D tentatively TRBD1 (6 bases). Germline V gene sequence: CDR1 SEHNR, CDR2 FQNEAQ (reference sequence). This CDR3 comprises 17 residues. V was shortened by 2 bases and J by 5 bases, with 16 bases between the two germline ends. The CDR3 DNA follows: TGTGCCAGCAGCTTATCGGCTTGGGACACTAATAATTCACCCCTCCACTTT. It yields the protein CASSLSAWDTNNSPLHF.

The rearrangement uses TRBV7-8 and TRBJ2-1; D gene uncertain. The V and J ends lost 7 bases and 7 bases respectively, with 17 bases between them. The CDR3 extends over 14 amino acids. Germline loops: CDR1 SGHVS, CDR2 FQNEAQ. The CDR3 protein is CASTRAPPPNEQFF. In DNA, the CDR3 is TGTGCCAGCACCCGGGCCCCCCCTCCAAATGAGCAGTTCTTC.

In DNA, the CDR3 is TGTGCCAGCACCGACAGGTCAAATGGCTACACCTTC. Translation gives CASTDRSNGYTF. The rearrangement uses TRBV6-5 and TRBJ1-2, with D possibly being TRBD1 (6 bases). CDR3 length: 12 residues. Germline loops: CDR1 MNHEY, CDR2 SVGAGI. Trimming left V 7 bases short and J 6 bases short, with 12 bases between.

The chain links TRBV7-9 to TRBJ2-7, with D possibly matching TRBD1 (5 bases). Deletions cut 4 bases from V and 6 bases from J, with 25 bases between. This CDR3 has 17 residues. The germline V gene has CDR1 SEHNR and CDR2 FQNEAQ (reference sequence). CDR3 sequence: CASSSLLRIHGAPEQYF. The CDR3 region has the DNA TGTGCCAGCAGCTCACTCCTCCGGATTCATGGGGCCCCCGAGCAGTACTTC.

DNA of the CDR3: TGTGCCAGTAGGCGGGGAGGCCGAAGTAACGAGCAGTACTTC. As protein: CASRRGGRSNEQYF. The rearrangement uses TRBV19 and TRBJ2-7; tentative D call: TRBD2 (6 bases). Per the germline V gene, CDR1 is LNHDA and CDR2 is SQIVND (reference sequence). This CDR3 contains 14 residues. Trimming took 6 bases from V and 5 from J, leaving 17 bases between them.

The chain is built from TRBV27 and TRBJ2-1, with 12 bases lining up with TRBD2. CDR3 size: 17 residues. The V and J ends lost 6 bases and 4 bases, in that order; junction bases with no gene match: 10. The germline V gene encodes CDR1 MNHEY and CDR2 SMNVEV (reference sequence). The DNA of the CDR3 is TGTGCCAGCAGCAACCTCCGGACTAGCGGGAATTACAATGAGCAGTTCTTC. Amino acids: CASSNLRTSGNYNEQFF.

The J gene is TRBJ1-2, the V gene TRBV27; 8 positions match TRBD1. This CDR3 has 15 amino acids. Germline CDR1 reads MNHEY; CDR2 reads SMNVEV (reference sequence). Trimming at V came to 0 bases and at J to 7 bases, leaving 7 bases not matched to a gene. CDR3: CASSLSPGQGAGYTF. In DNA, the CDR3 is TGTGCCAGCAGTTTATCACCGGGGCAGGGGGCTGGCTACACCTTC.

CDR3 sequence: CASSPLSGEDGEQYF. CDR3 nucleotides: TGTGCCAGCTCACCCTTATCCGGGGAGGATGGGGAGCAGTACTTC. V gene TRBV18 combines with J gene TRBJ2-7, with a possible D match to TRBD2 (6 bases). This CDR3 has 15 amino acids. V was clipped by 3 bases and J by 7 bases, with 19 bases between them. Germline assignment: CDR1 KGHSH and CDR2 LQKENI. Using reference TRBV18 and TRBJ2-7 for the parts outside the CDR3, the full variable domain is NAGVMQNPRHLVRRRGQEARLRCSPMKGHSHVYWYRQLPEEGLKFMVYLQKENIIDESGMPKERFSAEFPKEGPSILRIQQVVRGDSAAYFCASSPLSGEDGEQYFGPGTRLTVT.

This clone was recorded once. This sequence joins TRBV14 and TRBJ1-1; possible D gene TRBD1, 6 bases. V lost 6 bases and J 4 bases, leaving 21 bases between the germline ends. The CDR3 loop spans 16 amino acids. Per the germline V gene, CDR1 is SGHDN and CDR2 is FVKESK. The CDR3 DNA is TGTGCCAGCAGTACAAATACGAACAGGGTTGCCACTGAAGCTTTCTTT. Amino acid sequence: CASSTNTNRVATEAFF.

This rearrangement joins TRBV5-1 to TRBJ1-2; D uncertain. V lost 4 bases and J 4 bases, leaving 11 bases between the germline ends. The germline V gene has CDR1 SGHRS and CDR2 YFSETQ. The CDR3 is 13 amino acids. This chain's CDR3 is CASSPGRLYGYTF. The CDR3 DNA is TGCGCCAGCAGCCCGGGGAGGCTCTATGGCTACACCTTC.

V gene TRBV7-9 combines with J gene TRBJ1-1, with 7 bases lining up with TRBD1. The CDR3 runs to 14 residues. The ends lost 5 bases at V and 5 bases at J; junction bases unmatched: 8. Germline CDR1 is SEHNR and CDR2 is FQNEAQ (reference sequence). The CDR3 region is CASSPNTGATEAFF. CDR3 nucleotides: TGTGCCAGCAGCCCAAACACAGGGGCTACTGAAGCTTTCTTT. Full variable domain (missing parts from reference TRBV7-9 and TRBJ1-1): DTGVSQNPRHKITKRGQNVTFRCDPISEHNRLYWYRQTLGQGPEFLTYFQNEAQLEKSRLLSDRFSAERPKGSFSTLEIQRTEQGDSAMYLCASSPNTGATEAFFGQGTRLTVV.

This clone was counted between two and nine times. The chain joins TRBV6-5 to TRBJ1-2, with D tentatively TRBD1 (5 bases). V lost 5 bases, J lost 4 bases, and 17 bases lay in between. The CDR3 has 15 amino acids. CDR1 is MNHEY and CDR2 is SVGAGI in the germline V gene. The CDR3 DNA reads TGTGCCAGCAGTCGTCAGGGTTGGCGGGGCTATGGCTACACCTTC. Translating gives CASSRQGWRGYGYTF.

A few counts support this clone. The V gene is TRBV5-1, the J gene TRBJ2-7, with TRBD2 matching over 16 bases. Germline-derived CDR1 and CDR2 are SGHRS and YFSETQ. The CDR3 has 16 residues. Germline trimming cut 3 bases from V and 2 bases from J; bases unmatched to any gene: 2. CDR3 nucleotide sequence: TGCGCCAGCAGCTGGGGACTAGCGGGAGGGGCCTACGAGCAGTACTTC. It is translated as CASSWGLAGGAYEQYF. The full variable domain, its missing parts supplied by reference TRBV5-1 and TRBJ2-7, is KAGVTQTPRYLIKTRGQQVTLSCSPISGHRSVSWYQQTPGQGLQFLFEYFSETQRNKGNFPGRFSGRQFSNSRSEMNVSTLELGDSALYLCASSWGLAGGAYEQYFGPGTRLTVT.

This sequence joins TRBV28 and TRBJ1-5; tentative D call: TRBD1 (5 bases). With 6 bases removed from V and 8 bases from J, the gap between germline ends came to 17 bases. Germline CDR1 is MDHEN and CDR2 is SYDVKM. The CDR3 covers 14 residues. The CDR3 DNA sequence: TGTGCCAGCAGCCACCAAATTCGGGGGGAGCCCCAGCATTTT. Amino acids: CASSHQIRGEPQHF.